Each of the 19 T cell receptor beta chains below was sequenced from the same sample in a study of identical twins. TCRdb re-called the 5' RACE reads with MiXCR, one entry per CDR3 protein. In the table there are about 280,000 distinct CDR3 sequences, about 8% of which are singletons. The data also belong to a second study, concerning yellow fever vaccine responses in identical twins.

Sequenced: memory (CD45RO+) T cells sorted from blood. These receptors were collected from a young woman in good health.

This clonotype appeared many times. The rearrangement joins TRBV15 to TRBJ2-1; D perhaps matches TRBD2 (6 bases). The CDR3 is 17 amino acids. Trimming cost V 2 bases and J 1 base, with 15 bases left between them. CDR1 and CDR2 (germline): LNHNV, YYDKDF (reference sequence). CDR3 amino acids: CATSRLKQGLSYNEQFF. The CDR3 bases are TGTGCCACCAGCAGATTAAAACAAGGACTATCCTACAATGAGCAGTTCTTC.

This clonotype was seen a few times. The CDR3 spells CASSASGRAWNEQFF. Written as DNA, the CDR3 is TGTGCCAGCAGTGCGTCCGGGAGGGCCTGGAATGAGCAGTTCTTC. This rearrangement joins TRBV2 to TRBJ2-1; 8 positions match TRBD2. Germline-derived CDR1 and CDR2 are SNHLY and FYNNEI. The CDR3 is 15 residues long. V dropped 4 bases and J dropped 7; count of bases not matched to a gene: 9. Full variable domain (remainder filled in from reference TRBV2 and TRBJ2-1): EPEVTQTPSHQVTQMGQEVILRCVPISNHLYFYWYRQILGQKVEFLVSFYNNEISEKSEIFDDQFSVERPDGSNFTLKIRSTKLEDSAMYFCASSASGRAWNEQFFGPGTRLTVL.

This sequence joins TRBV6-1 and TRBJ2-5, with TRBD2 matching over 9 bases. Trimming took 4 bases from V and 5 from J; bases not matched to a gene: 8. CDR1 and CDR2 from the germline V gene are MNHNS and SASEGT. This CDR3 contains 15 residues. DNA of the CDR3: TGTGCCAGCAGTGGGAATAGCGGGAGTAAGGAGACCCAGTACTTC. It encodes CASSGNSGSKETQYF.

This chain connects TRBV5-8 to TRBJ2-1, with D possibly being TRBD2 (5 bases). The CDR3 is 14 amino acids. The V and J ends lost 4 bases and 14 bases respectively, with 22 bases between them. Germline V lookup: CDR1 SGHTS, CDR2 YDEGEE. CDR3 coding DNA: TGTGCCAGCAGCCCGCCGGGTAATCCTGTGAGGGAGTTCTTC. This encodes CASSPPGNPVREFF.

This clonotype was counted ten times or more. The J gene is TRBJ2-2, the V gene TRBV7-9, with TRBD1 identical over 7 bases. This CDR3 is built from 13 residues. Looked up from germline, CDR1 is SEHNR and CDR2 is FQNEAQ (reference sequence). V was clipped by 6 bases and J by 2 bases; unmatched bases: 0. The CDR3 spells CASRGGNTGELFF. The CDR3 DNA follows: TGTGCCAGCAGAGGGGGCAACACCGGGGAGCTGTTTTTT.

This rearrangement joins TRBV11-2 to TRBJ1-4; D is uncertain. Trimming took off 3 bases at V and 3 bases at J, with 11 bases between the two ends. Germline V gene sequence: CDR1 SGHAT, CDR2 FQNNGV. There are 15 residues in the CDR3. The CDR3 bases are TGTGCCAGCAGCTTCCAAGGGATGGCTAATGAAAAACTGTTTTTT. Its translation is CASSFQGMANEKLFF.

The chain employs TRBV6-1 and TRBJ2-3; 8 bases are a match to TRBD1. The CDR3 runs to 15 residues. The ends lost 6 bases at V and 2 bases at J; junction bases unmatched: 7. Germline V gene lookup returns CDR1 MNHNS and CDR2 SASEGT. CDR3 nucleotides: TGTGCCAGCAGAACGAGGGACAGGCACACAGATACGCAGTATTTT. It yields the protein CASRTRDRHTDTQYF.

This clonotype was observed a handful of times. The CDR3 sequence: CASSGDSSYYGYTF. The CDR3 DNA follows: TGTGCCAGCAGTGGGGACAGCTCATATTATGGCTACACCTTC. The gene calls are TRBV2 and TRBJ1-2; TRBD1 matches at 7 bases. This CDR3 spans 14 amino acids. From germline, CDR1 is SNHLY and CDR2 FYNNEI. After removal of 4 bases from V and 5 bases from J, the junction contained 7 bases not matched to a gene. Drawing the rest from reference TRBV2 and TRBJ1-2, the complete variable domain is EPEVTQTPSHQVTQMGQEVILRCVPISNHLYFYWYRQILGQKVEFLVSFYNNEISEKSEIFDDQFSVERPDGSNFTLKIRSTKLEDSAMYFCASSGDSSYYGYTFGSGTRLTVV.

This clonotype was seen repeatedly, ten times or more. The chain carries TRBV5-1 and TRBJ1-1; perhaps TRBD1 as D (6 bases). This CDR3 is 15 amino acids long. The germline V and J ends were trimmed by 0 bases and 1 base, with 10 bases remaining between them. The germline CDR1 and CDR2 sequences are SGHRS and YFSETQ. CDR3 amino acids: CASSLDLGGNTEAFF. In DNA form, the CDR3 reads TGCGCCAGCAGCTTGGACTTAGGGGGGAACACTGAAGCTTTCTTT.

V and J are TRBV5-1 and TRBJ2-7, with a possible D match to TRBD1 (6 bases). V was trimmed by 0 bases and J by 7 bases, leaving 11 bases between them. Germline V gene data show CDR1 as SGHRS and CDR2 as YFSETQ. The CDR3 covers 13 residues. The CDR3 sequence: CASSLGTAWEQYF. The CDR3 coding sequence is TGCGCCAGCAGCTTGGGGACAGCCTGGGAGCAGTACTTC.

This chain joins TRBV29-1 and TRBJ1-5; 7 bases fit TRBD1. V was clipped by 4 bases and J by 3 bases; unmatched bases: 6. This CDR3 region has 14 residues. CDR1 is SQVTM and CDR2 is ANQGSEA in the germline V gene. CDR3 sequence (DNA): TGCAGCGTTGGACAGGGTGGCGTCAATCAGCCCCAGCATTTT. Protein: CSVGQGGVNQPQHF.

This clonotype showed up many times. This rearrangement joins TRBV12-3 or TRBV12-4 to TRBJ1-1; D remains unclear. The V and J ends lost 5 bases and 4 bases respectively, with 8 bases between them. This CDR3 has 12 residues. The CDR3 DNA reads TGTGCCAGCAGTGCGGACGGCACTGAAGCTTTCTTT. It encodes CASSADGTEAFF.

The chain has TRBV11-2 and TRBJ2-1; TRBD2 matches at 8 bases. The CDR3 consists of 16 residues. Germline V lookup: CDR1 SGHAT, CDR2 FQNNGV. V lost 7 bases and J lost 7; bases outside the gene matches: 15. The CDR3 here is CASTQWSSGSLNEQFF. CDR3 nucleotide sequence: TGTGCCAGCACCCAGTGGTCCAGCGGGAGTTTAAATGAGCAGTTCTTC.

The chain links TRBV15 to TRBJ1-5; D is uncertain. The germline gives CDR1 LNHNV, CDR2 YYDKDF (reference sequence). Trimming took 1 base from V and 2 from J, leaving 12 bases between them. The CDR3 spans 16 residues. CDR3 amino acids: CATSRGQGMGNQPQHF. The CDR3 nucleotides are TGTGCCACCAGCAGAGGGCAAGGGATGGGCAATCAGCCCCAGCATTTT.

This clonotype has only a few counts. The genes are TRBV12-3 or TRBV12-4 and TRBJ2-1, with D possibly matching TRBD2 (6 bases). CDR3 size: 14 residues. Between the trimmed V and J ends, which lost 7 bases and 9 bases, there was a span of 19 bases. The CDR3 DNA follows: TGTGCCAGCACCTCCGGGACTTTCCTAGGTGAGCAGTTCTTC. The encoded protein is CASTSGTFLGEQFF.

This clonotype came up many times. The chain couples TRBV5-1 to TRBJ2-2; TRBD1 might be the D (5 bases). The CDR3 runs to 16 residues. Germline V CDR1 and CDR2: SGHRS, YFSETQ. The ends were cut back, 0 bases at V and 1 base at J, with 10 bases in the middle. CDR3 protein: CASSLAAGLNTGELFF. As DNA, the CDR3 is TGCGCCAGCAGCTTGGCCGCAGGGCTGAACACCGGGGAGCTGTTTTTT. Using reference TRBV5-1 and TRBJ2-2 for the parts outside the CDR3, the full variable domain is KAGVTQTPRYLIKTRGQQVTLSCSPISGHRSVSWYQQTPGQGLQFLFEYFSETQRNKGNFPGRFSGRQFSNSRSEMNVSTLELGDSALYLCASSLAAGLNTGELFFGEGSRLTVL.

This chain links TRBV11-2 with TRBJ2-7; 8 nucleotides agree with TRBD1. Germline trimming cut 5 bases from V and 3 bases from J; bases unmatched to any gene: 12. Germline V gene data show CDR1 as SGHAT and CDR2 as FQNNGV. CDR3 length: 16 amino acids. The CDR3 here is CASSTGTGNTNYEQYV. The CDR3 region has the DNA TGTGCCAGCAGCACCGGGACAGGAAATACAAACTACGAGCAGTACGTC.

The chain joins TRBV20-1 to TRBJ2-7, with 7 bases matching TRBD2. The CDR3 totals 13 residues. Per the germline V gene, CDR1 is DFQATT and CDR2 is SNEGSKA (reference sequence). The CDR3 DNA sequence: TGCAGCCTACAAGGGAGGGATGGATACGAGCAGTACTTC. This encodes CSLQGRDGYEQYF.

This clonotype came up a few times. V gene TRBV20-1 combines with J gene TRBJ2-1, with a weak D call TRBD1 (6 bases). Germline CDR1 is DFQATT and CDR2 is SNEGSKA (reference sequence). V gave up 0 bases and J gave up 2 bases, with 14 bases separating them. The CDR3 spans 16 residues. DNA of the CDR3: TGCAGTGCTAGAGATATCAGCACAGGGCCCTACAATGAGCAGTTCTTC. Amino acids: CSARDISTGPYNEQFF.